The T cell receptor (beta chain) described here comes from a study of CD8+ T cells in alopecia areata. The V end lost 6 bases, the J end lost 6 bases, and 15 bases lay between the germline ends. Germline-derived CDR1 and CDR2 are SNHLY and FYNNEI. The CDR3 extends over 15 amino acids. This clone was counted at least ten times. Sequencing templates came from extracted RNA that was reverse transcribed into cDNA. Method: immunoSEQ multiplex PCR; TCRdb's copy keeps in-frame clones and lacks some. This table holds 93,000 or so clones, roughly 53% found once. The V and J genes are TRBV2 and TRBJ1-6; weak D call: TRBD1 (6 bases). Material: CD4+ T cells sorted from blood. The TCR comes from a human donor in good health. CDR3 amino acids: CASRRRQASNSPLHF. Written as DNA, the CDR3 is TGTGCCAGCAGGAGAAGACAGGCCAGTAATTCACCCCTCCACTTT.